Sequencing of this T cell receptor beta chain was carried out in a study of beta chain features in type 1 diabetes. Study-wide points: Any HLA-type effect on TCRB rearrangement remained unresolved here.

CDR1 SEHNR and CDR2 FQNEAQ come from the germline V gene (reference sequence). The CDR3 runs to 18 residues. V dropped 5 bases and J dropped 1; count of bases not matched to a gene: 16. Notes on this clone: Antigen specificity is unknown.

Expressed TCRB transcripts were sequenced because the isolated RNA had all been reverse transcribed beforehand. Using immunoSEQ multiplex PCR, the repertoire was profiled, and TCRdb retains in-frame clones only, with some absent. The repertoire includes approximately 38,000 clones, approximately 49% of them detected once, and more than 0.6% sits in the top ten. The chain employs TRBV7-9 and TRBJ2-7; TRBD2 agrees at 8 bases. The receptor was isolated from a woman in her late teens or twenties in good health. The source material was central memory CD4+ T cells from blood. CDR3 nucleotides: TGTGCCAGCAGCCAAGAGTTGGCTAGCGGGCACCGTTCCTACGAGCAGTACTTC. Its translation: CASSQELASGHRSYEQYF.